The 16 T cell receptor beta chains in this list originate from one sample, sequenced in a study of blood T cell repertoires in COVID-19. Data came from immunoSEQ multiplex PCR; TCRdb stores just in-frame clones and leaves some out. This sample has 200,000 or so clones, with around nine tenths found just once. Material: peripheral blood. These receptor sequences come from a man aged 45-60 years with COVID-19, enrolled during active disease.

CDR3 nucleotides: TGCAGCGTTGAAGATCGACGGGGTTGGGCGGACTATGGCTACACCTTC. This translates into CSVEDRRGWADYGYTF. The chain employs TRBV29-1 and TRBJ1-2; D is uncertain. CDR1 and CDR2 (germline): SQVTM, ANQGSEA. The CDR3 is 16 residues long. The V end was cut by 0 bases, the J end by 3 bases, with 17 bases between.

V gene TRBV7-3 combines with J gene TRBJ2-1; 12 bases are shared with TRBD1. Germline V lookup: CDR1 SGHTA, CDR2 FQGTGA. Unmatched junction bases numbered 8, after V lost 2 bases and J lost 0 bases. The CDR3 extends over 19 amino acids. The CDR3 bases are TGTGCCAGCAGCTTAGGGACAGGGGGCATAAGAGACTCCTACAATGAGCAGTTCTTC. Amino acids: CASSLGTGGIRDSYNEQFF.

The chain is built from TRBV19 and TRBJ1-2; 11 bases align to TRBD1. This CDR3 region has 15 residues. V lost 1 base and J lost 7; bases outside the gene matches: 5. CDR1 is LNHDA, CDR2 SQIVND, per germline (reference sequence). In DNA form, the CDR3 reads TGTGCCAGTAGTATAGCCGGGACAGGGGGTGTTGGCTACACCTTC. Translated, it gives CASSIAGTGGVGYTF.

This chain connects TRBV28 to TRBJ1-1, with 8 bases lining up with TRBD1. CDR1 and CDR2 from the germline V gene are MDHEN and SYDVKM. CDR3 length: 13 amino acids. V lost 7 bases and J lost 3; bases outside the gene matches: 4. This CDR3 is CASTGGPDTEAFF. DNA of the CDR3: TGTGCCAGCACAGGGGGCCCCGACACTGAAGCTTTCTTT.

This chain connects TRBV10-1 to TRBJ2-2, with D uncertain. V lost 2 bases and J 0 bases, leaving 7 bases between the germline ends. The CDR3 contains 15 residues. Germline-derived CDR1 and CDR2 are WNHNN and SYGVQD (reference sequence). The chain's CDR3 is CASSEVSANTGELFF. The CDR3, as DNA: TGCGCCAGCAGTGAGGTTTCAGCGAACACCGGGGAGCTGTTTTTT.

This chain joins TRBV2 and TRBJ1-1; TRBD1 matches 8 bases. V lost 3 bases to trimming and J lost 6 bases; unmatched junction nucleotides: 9. The CDR3 extends over 15 amino acids. CDR1 SNHLY and CDR2 FYNNEI come from the germline V gene. DNA for the CDR3: TGTGCCAGCAGTGATAGGACAGGGATCAAATCTGAAGCTTTCTTT. It is translated as CASSDRTGIKSEAFF.

The rearrangement uses TRBV5-4 and TRBJ2-7; 7 bases agree with TRBD2. The V gene end was trimmed by 4 bases and the J gene end by 4 bases; junction bases not matched to a gene: 5. The CDR3 contains 13 residues. Germline assignment: CDR1 SGHNT and CDR2 YYREEE (reference sequence). This CDR3 reads CASSRRENYEQYF. CDR3 bases: TGTGCCAGCAGCCGGCGGGAGAATTACGAGCAGTACTTC.

V usage is TRBV3-1 (or the pseudogene TRBV3-2) and J usage is TRBJ1-2; D is undetermined. The CDR3 spans 16 residues. Germline V gene data show CDR1 as LGHDT and CDR2 as YNNKEL (reference sequence). Trimming took off 3 bases at V and 0 bases at J, with 14 bases between the two ends. The CDR3 reads CASSHLPRGANYGYTF. CDR3 coding DNA: TGTGCCAGCAGCCATCTCCCGCGTGGAGCTAACTATGGCTACACCTTC.

The chain links TRBV18 to TRBJ1-6; weak D call: TRBD1 (5 bases). CDR3 length equals 14 residues. Germline lookup yields CDR1 KGHSH and CDR2 LQKENI. V was shortened by 3 bases and J by 10 bases, with 13 bases between the two germline ends. CDR3 sequence: CASSPERGGSPLHF. Written as DNA, the CDR3 is TGTGCCAGCTCACCGGAAAGGGGTGGGTCACCCCTCCACTTT.

V gene TRBV19 combines with J gene TRBJ1-6, with D perhaps TRBD1 (5 bases). The CDR3 extends over 14 amino acids. Germline V gene data show CDR1 as LNHDA and CDR2 as SQIVND (reference sequence). Trimming stripped 5 bases from V and 7 bases from J, with 12 bases between. CDR3 nucleotide sequence: TGTGCCAGTAGTCAGCCAGGGAGGAATTCACCCCTCCACTTT. This encodes CASSQPGRNSPLHF.

The V and J genes are TRBV21-1 and TRBJ2-7; TRBD2 is taken as the D call from the table, unchecked against the DNA. TRBV21-1 is marked as a pseudogene. The CDR3 length is 11 residues. The DNA of the CDR3 is TGTGCCAGCAGCGGAGTGTACGAGCAGTACTTC. Translation: CASSGVYEQYF.

The CDR3 nucleotides read TGTGCCAGCAGCGAAAATGGGGTCGGGATAATCACCGGGGAGCTGTTTTTT. Protein sequence: CASSENGVGIITGELFF. The chain couples TRBV25-1 to TRBJ2-2; D possibly corresponds to TRBD2 (5 bases). Per the germline V gene, CDR1 is MGHDK and CDR2 is SYGVNS. There are 17 residues in the CDR3. V was clipped by 6 bases and J by 4 bases, with 21 bases between them.

J is TRBJ2-6 and V is TRBV6-6, with 7 bases aligning to TRBD1. The CDR3 contains 16 residues. Per the germline V gene, CDR1 is MNHNY and CDR2 is SVGAGI (reference sequence). The V gene end was trimmed by 6 bases and the J gene end by 0 bases; junction bases not matched to a gene: 5. The CDR3: CASRWTGHSGANVLTF. DNA of the CDR3: TGTGCCAGCAGATGGACAGGACACTCTGGGGCCAACGTCCTGACTTTC.

V usage is TRBV5-1 and J usage is TRBJ2-7, with TRBD1 matching 8 bases. The CDR3 totals 14 residues. V lost 4 bases, J lost 6 bases, and 9 bases stayed unmatched. Looked up from germline, CDR1 is SGHRS and CDR2 is YFSETQ. The CDR3 spells CASSPGQGEFEQYF. CDR3 nucleotide sequence: TGCGCCAGCAGCCCAGGACAGGGTGAATTCGAGCAGTACTTC. Using reference TRBV5-1 and TRBJ2-7 for the parts outside the CDR3, the full variable domain is KAGVTQTPRYLIKTRGQQVTLSCSPISGHRSVSWYQQTPGQGLQFLFEYFSETQRNKGNFPGRFSGRQFSNSRSEMNVSTLELGDSALYLCASSPGQGEFEQYFGPGTRLTVT.

This clone was found a few times. The rearrangement uses TRBV3-1 (or the pseudogene TRBV3-2) and TRBJ2-1; 14 positions agree with TRBD2. V trimming: 4 bases; J trimming: 6 bases; junction bases outside the gene matches: 2. The CDR3 runs 15 residues. Germline V gives CDR1 LGHDT, CDR2 YNNKEL (reference sequence). As DNA, the CDR3 is TGTGCCAGCAGCCTCGGACTAGCGGGAGGCAATGAGCAGTTCTTC. The encoded protein is CASSLGLAGGNEQFF.

The J gene is TRBJ1-1, the V gene TRBV30, with 7 bases aligning to TRBD1. The J segment lost 8 bases and the V segment lost 2 bases, leaving 5 bases of the junction unmatched. Germline values: CDR1 GTSNPN, CDR2 SVGIG (reference sequence). This CDR3 region has 12 residues. The CDR3 DNA sequence: TGTGCCTGGAGTACCAAGACAGGGGAAGCTTTCTTT. Encoded protein: CAWSTKTGEAFF.